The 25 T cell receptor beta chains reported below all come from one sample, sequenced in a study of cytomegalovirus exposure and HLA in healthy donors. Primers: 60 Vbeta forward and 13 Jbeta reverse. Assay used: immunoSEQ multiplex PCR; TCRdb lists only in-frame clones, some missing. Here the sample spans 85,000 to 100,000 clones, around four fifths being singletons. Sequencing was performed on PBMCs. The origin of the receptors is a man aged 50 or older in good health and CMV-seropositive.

The CDR3 here is CAISGPGQGAGANVLTF. The DNA for the CDR3 is TGTGCCATCAGTGGGCCGGGACAGGGCGCTGGGGCCAACGTCCTGACTTTC. The rearrangement links TRBV10-3 to TRBJ2-6; the match to TRBD1 covers 9 bases. Germline lookup yields CDR1 ENHRY and CDR2 SYGVKD. The V segment lost 4 bases and the J segment 2 bases; nucleotides outside the gene matches: 6. The CDR3 runs to 17 residues.

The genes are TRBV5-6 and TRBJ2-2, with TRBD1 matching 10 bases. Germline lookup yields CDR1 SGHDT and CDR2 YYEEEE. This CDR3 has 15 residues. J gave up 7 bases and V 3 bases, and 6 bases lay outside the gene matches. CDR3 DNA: TGTGCCAGCAGCTCCCAGGGACAGGGGAACGGGGAGCTGTTTTTT. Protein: CASSSQGQGNGELFF.

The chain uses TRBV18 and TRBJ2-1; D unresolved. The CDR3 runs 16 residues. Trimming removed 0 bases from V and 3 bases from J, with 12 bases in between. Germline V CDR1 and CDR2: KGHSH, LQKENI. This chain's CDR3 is CASSPPNAPSYNEQFF. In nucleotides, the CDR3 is TGTGCCAGCTCACCACCTAACGCACCGAGCTACAATGAGCAGTTCTTC.

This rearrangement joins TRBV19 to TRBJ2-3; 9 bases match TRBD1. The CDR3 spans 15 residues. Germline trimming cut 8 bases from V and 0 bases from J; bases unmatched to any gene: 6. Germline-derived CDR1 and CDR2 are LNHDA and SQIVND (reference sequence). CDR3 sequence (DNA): TGTGCCAGTTCCCAGGGGACAGGGAGCACAGATACGCAGTATTTT. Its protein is CASSQGTGSTDTQYF. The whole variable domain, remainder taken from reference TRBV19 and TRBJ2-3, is DGGITQSPKYLFRKEGQNVTLSCEQNLNHDAMYWYRQDPGQGLRLIYYSQIVNDFQKGDIAEGYSVSREKKESFPLTVTSAQKNPTAFYLCASSQGTGSTDTQYFGPGTRLTVL.

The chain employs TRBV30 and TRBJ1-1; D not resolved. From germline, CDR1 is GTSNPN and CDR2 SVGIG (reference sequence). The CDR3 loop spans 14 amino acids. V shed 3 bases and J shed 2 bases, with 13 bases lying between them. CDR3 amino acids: CAWRGGPSNTEAFF. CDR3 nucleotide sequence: TGTGCCTGGAGGGGAGGTCCATCCAACACTGAAGCTTTCTTT.

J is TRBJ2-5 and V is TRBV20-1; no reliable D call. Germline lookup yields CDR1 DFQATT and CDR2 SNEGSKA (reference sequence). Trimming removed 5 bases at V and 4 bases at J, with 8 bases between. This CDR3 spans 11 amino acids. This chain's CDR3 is CSAASGETQYF. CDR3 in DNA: TGCAGTGCTGCCTCCGGAGAGACCCAGTACTTC.

The CDR3 loop is CASSDSSGGLLFF. CDR3 DNA: TGTGCCAGCAGTGACTCGAGCGGGGGCCTGCTGTTTTTT. The chain couples TRBV6-4 to TRBJ2-2; TRBD2 agrees at 8 bases. The CDR3 extends over 13 amino acids. Germline V gives CDR1 MRHNA, CDR2 SNTAGT. Unmatched junction bases numbered 4, after V lost 0 bases and J lost 13 bases.

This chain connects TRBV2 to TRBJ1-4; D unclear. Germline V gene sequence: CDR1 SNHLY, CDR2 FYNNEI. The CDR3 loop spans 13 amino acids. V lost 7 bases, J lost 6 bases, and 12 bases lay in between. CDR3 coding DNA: TGTGCCAGCAACGCCGTACCGGATGAAAAACTGTTTTTT. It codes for CASNAVPDEKLFF.

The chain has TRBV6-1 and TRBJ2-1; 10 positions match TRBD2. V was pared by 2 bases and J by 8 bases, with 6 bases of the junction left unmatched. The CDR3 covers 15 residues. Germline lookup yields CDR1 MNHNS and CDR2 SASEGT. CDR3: CASSERSGGADEQFF. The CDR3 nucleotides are TGTGCCAGCAGTGAAAGGAGCGGGGGGGCTGATGAGCAGTTCTTC.

The CDR3 DNA is TGTGCCAGCTCCCCCGGGATTACAGATACGCAGTATTTT. Translation gives CASSPGITDTQYF. The chain couples TRBV18 to TRBJ2-3, with D maybe TRBD2 (5 bases). The V end was cut by 6 bases, the J end by 3 bases, with 10 bases between. There are 13 residues in the CDR3. Germline V CDR1 and CDR2: KGHSH, LQKENI.

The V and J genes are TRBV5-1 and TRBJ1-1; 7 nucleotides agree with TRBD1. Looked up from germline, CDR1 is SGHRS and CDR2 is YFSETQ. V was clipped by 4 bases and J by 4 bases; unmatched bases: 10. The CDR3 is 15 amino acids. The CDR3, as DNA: TGCGCCAGCAGCCTACTACAGGGGCTCGGCACTGAAGCTTTCTTT. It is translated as CASSLLQGLGTEAFF.

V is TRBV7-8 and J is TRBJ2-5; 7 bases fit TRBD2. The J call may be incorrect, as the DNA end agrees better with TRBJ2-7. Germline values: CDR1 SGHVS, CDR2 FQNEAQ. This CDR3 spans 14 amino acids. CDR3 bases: TGTGCCAGCAGCCGGGGGACTACATATTACGAGCAGTACTTC. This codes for CASSRGTTYYEQYF.

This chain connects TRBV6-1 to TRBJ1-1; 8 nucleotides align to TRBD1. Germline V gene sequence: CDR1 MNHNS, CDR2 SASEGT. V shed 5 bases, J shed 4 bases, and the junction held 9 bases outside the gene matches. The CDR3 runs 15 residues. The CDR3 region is CASSLRTGLSTEAFF. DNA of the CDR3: TGTGCCAGCAGTTTACGGACAGGGCTGAGCACTGAAGCTTTCTTT.

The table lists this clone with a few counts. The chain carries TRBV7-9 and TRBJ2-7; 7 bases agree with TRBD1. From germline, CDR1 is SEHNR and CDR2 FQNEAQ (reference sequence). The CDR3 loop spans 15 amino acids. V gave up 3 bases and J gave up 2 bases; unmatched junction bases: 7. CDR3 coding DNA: TGTGCCAGCAGCTTCGACAGGGTGGCGACCTACGAGCAGTACTTC. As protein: CASSFDRVATYEQYF.

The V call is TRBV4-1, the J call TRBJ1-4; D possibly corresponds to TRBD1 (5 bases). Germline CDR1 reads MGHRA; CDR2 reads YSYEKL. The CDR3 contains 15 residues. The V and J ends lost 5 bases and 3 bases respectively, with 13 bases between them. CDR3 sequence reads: CASSKGGQANEKLFF. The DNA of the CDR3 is TGCGCCAGCAGCAAGGGAGGACAAGCTAATGAAAAACTGTTTTTT.

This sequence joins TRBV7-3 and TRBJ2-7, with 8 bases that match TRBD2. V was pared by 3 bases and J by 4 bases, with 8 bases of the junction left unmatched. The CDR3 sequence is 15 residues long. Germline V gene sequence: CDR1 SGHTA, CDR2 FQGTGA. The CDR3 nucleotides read TGTGCCAGCAGCTTGGGCAGCGGGGGCTCTTACGAGCAGTACTTC. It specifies CASSLGSGGSYEQYF.

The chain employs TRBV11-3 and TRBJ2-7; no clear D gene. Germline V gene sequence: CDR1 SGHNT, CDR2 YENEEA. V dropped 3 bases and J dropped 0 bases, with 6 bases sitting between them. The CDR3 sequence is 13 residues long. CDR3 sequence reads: CASSLSHSYEQYF. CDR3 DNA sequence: TGTGCCAGCAGCTTGAGTCACTCCTACGAGCAGTACTTC.

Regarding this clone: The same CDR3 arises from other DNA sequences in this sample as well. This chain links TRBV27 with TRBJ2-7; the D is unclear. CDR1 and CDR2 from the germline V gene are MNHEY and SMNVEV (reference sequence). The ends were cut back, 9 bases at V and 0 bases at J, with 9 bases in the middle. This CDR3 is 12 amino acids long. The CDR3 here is CASFSSSYEQYF. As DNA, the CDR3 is TGTGCCAGTTTTTCGAGCTCCTACGAGCAGTACTTC.

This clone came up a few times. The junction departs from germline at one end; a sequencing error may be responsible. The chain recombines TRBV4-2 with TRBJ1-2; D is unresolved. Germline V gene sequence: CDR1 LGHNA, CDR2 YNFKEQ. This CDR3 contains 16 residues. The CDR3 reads CASSQDIVGGNYGYPF. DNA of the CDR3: TGTGCCAGCAGCCAAGATATAGTAGGAGGAAACTATGGCTACCCCTTC.

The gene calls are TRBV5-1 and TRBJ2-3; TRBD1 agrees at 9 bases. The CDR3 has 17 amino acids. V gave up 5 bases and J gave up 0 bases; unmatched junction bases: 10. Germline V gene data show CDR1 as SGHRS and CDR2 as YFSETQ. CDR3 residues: CASRTGGAVLSTDTQYF. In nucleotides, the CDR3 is TGCGCCAGCAGGACAGGGGGGGCCGTCCTTAGCACAGATACGCAGTATTTT.

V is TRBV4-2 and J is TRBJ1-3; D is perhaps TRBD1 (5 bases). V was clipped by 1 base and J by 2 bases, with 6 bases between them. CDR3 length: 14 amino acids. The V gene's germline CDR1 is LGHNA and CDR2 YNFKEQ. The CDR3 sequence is CASSQGQTGNTIYF. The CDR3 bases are TGTGCCAGCAGCCAAGGACAGACTGGAAACACCATATATTTT.

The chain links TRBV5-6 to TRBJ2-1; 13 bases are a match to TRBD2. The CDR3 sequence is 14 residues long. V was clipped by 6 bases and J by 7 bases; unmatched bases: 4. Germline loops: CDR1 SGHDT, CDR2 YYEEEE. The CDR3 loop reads CASNGLAGVNEQFF. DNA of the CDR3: TGTGCCAGCAACGGACTAGCGGGGGTTAATGAGCAGTTCTTC. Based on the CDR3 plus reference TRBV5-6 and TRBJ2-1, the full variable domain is DAGVTQSPTHLIKTRGQQVTLRCSPKSGHDTVSWYQQALGQGPQFIFQYYEEEERQRGNFPDRFSGHQFPNYSSELNVNALLLGDSALYLCASNGLAGVNEQFFGPGTRLTVL.

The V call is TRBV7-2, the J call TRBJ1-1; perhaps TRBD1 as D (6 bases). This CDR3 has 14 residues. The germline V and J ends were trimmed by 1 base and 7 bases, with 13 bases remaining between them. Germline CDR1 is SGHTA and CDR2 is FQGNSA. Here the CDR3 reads CASSLVGGAGEAFF. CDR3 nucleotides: TGTGCCAGCAGCTTAGTGGGGGGGGCGGGTGAAGCTTTCTTT. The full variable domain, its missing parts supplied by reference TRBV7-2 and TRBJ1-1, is GAGVSQSPSNKVTEKGKDVELRCDPISGHTALYWYRQSLGQGLEFLIYFQGNSAPDKSGLPSDRFSAERTGGSVSTLTIQRTQQEDSAVYLCASSLVGGAGEAFFGQGTRLTVV.

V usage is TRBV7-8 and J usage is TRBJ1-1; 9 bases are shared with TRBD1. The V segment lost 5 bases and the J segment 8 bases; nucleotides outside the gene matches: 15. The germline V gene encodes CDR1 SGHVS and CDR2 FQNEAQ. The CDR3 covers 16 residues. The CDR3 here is CASSAGTGIKVSEAFF. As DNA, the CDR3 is TGTGCCAGCAGCGCTGGGACAGGGATAAAAGTTTCCGAAGCTTTCTTT.

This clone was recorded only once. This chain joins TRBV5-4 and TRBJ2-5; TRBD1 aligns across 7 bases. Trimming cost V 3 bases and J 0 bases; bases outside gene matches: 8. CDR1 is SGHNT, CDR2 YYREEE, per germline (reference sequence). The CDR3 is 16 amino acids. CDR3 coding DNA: TGTGCCAGCAGCTCGATCGACAGGGTTGACCAAGAGACCCAGTACTTC. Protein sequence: CASSSIDRVDQETQYF.